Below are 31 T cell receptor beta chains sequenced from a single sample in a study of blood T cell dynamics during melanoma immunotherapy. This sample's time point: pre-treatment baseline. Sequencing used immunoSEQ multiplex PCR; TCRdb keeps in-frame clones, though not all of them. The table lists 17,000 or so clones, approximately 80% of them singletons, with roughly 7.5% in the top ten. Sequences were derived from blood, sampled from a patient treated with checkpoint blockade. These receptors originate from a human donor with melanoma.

In DNA form, the CDR3 reads TGTGCCATCAGTGAGTCGTTCAGGGACGGAGAGACCCAGTACTTC. Translation gives CAISESFRDGETQYF. The V gene is TRBV10-3, the J gene TRBJ2-5; D might be TRBD1 or TRBD2, each matching 5 bases. The CDR3 is 15 residues long. Trimming cost V 0 bases and J 4 bases, with 12 bases left between them. Germline-derived CDR1 and CDR2 are ENHRY and SYGVKD.

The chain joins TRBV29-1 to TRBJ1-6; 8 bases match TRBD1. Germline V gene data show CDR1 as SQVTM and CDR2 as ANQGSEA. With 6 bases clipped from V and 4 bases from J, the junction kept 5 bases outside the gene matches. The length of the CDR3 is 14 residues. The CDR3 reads CSVGTGAYNSPLHF. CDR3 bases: TGCAGCGTCGGGACAGGAGCTTATAATTCACCCCTCCACTTT.

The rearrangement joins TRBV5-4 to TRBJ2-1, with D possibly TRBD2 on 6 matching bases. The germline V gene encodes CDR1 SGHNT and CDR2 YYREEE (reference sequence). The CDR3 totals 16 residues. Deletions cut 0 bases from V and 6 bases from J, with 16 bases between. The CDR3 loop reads CASSLEPGAGFNEQFF. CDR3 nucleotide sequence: TGTGCCAGCAGCTTGGAGCCGGGAGCGGGTTTCAATGAGCAGTTCTTC.

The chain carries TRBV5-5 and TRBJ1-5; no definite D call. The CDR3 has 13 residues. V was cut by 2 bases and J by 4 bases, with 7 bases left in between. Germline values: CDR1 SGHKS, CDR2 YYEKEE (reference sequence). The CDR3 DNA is TGTGCCAGCAGCTTATACGGAAATCAGCCCCAGCATTTT. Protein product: CASSLYGNQPQHF.

For the CDR3, the DNA is TGTGCCAGCAGCTTCGGGACTAGCGACAATGAGCAGTTCTTC. Translated: CASSFGTSDNEQFF. V is TRBV7-9 and J is TRBJ2-1, with 10 nucleotides matching TRBD2. This CDR3 is 14 amino acids long. CDR1 is SEHNR and CDR2 is FQNEAQ in the germline V gene (reference sequence). The J segment lost 5 bases and the V segment lost 3 bases, leaving 1 base of the junction unmatched.

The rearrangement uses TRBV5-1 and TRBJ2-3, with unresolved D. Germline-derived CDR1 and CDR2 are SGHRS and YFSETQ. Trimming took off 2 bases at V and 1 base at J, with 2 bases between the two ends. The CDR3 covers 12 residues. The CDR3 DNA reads TGCGCCAGCAGCTTTGGCACAGATACGCAGTATTTT. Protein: CASSFGTDTQYF.

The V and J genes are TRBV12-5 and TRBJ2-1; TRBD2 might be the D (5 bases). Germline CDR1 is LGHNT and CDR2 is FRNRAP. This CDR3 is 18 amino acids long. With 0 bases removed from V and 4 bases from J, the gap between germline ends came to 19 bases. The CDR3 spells CASGLVLRSDSQYNEQFF. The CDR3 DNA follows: TGTGCTAGTGGTTTGGTACTACGATCGGACTCACAATACAATGAGCAGTTCTTC.

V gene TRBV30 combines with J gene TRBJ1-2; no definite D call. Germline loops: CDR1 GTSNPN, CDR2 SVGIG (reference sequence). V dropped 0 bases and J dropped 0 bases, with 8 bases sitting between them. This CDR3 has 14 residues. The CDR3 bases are TGTGCCTGGAGTGTAGCGGGGTCTAACTATGGCTACACCTTC. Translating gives CAWSVAGSNYGYTF.

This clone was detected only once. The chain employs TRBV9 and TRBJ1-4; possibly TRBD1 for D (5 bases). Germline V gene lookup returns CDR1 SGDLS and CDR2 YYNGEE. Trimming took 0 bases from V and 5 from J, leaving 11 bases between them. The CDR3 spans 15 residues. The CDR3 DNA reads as TGTGCCAGCAGCGTAGGTACAGGATTAAATGAAAAACTGTTTTTT. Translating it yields CASSVGTGLNEKLFF.

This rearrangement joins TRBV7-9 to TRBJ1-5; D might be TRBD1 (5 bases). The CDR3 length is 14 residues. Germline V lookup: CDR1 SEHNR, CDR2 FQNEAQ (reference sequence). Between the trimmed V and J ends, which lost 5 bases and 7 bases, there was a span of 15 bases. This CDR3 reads CASSDDSWEQPQHF. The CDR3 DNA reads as TGTGCCAGCAGCGATGACAGTTGGGAGCAGCCCCAGCATTTT.

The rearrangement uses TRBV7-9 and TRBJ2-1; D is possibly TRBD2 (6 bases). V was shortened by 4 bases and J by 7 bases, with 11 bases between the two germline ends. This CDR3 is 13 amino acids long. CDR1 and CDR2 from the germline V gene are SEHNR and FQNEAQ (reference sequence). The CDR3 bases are TGTGCCAGCAGCTGGAGGGAGTTGAATGAGCAGTTCTTC. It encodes CASSWRELNEQFF.

The CDR3 here is CASSLLIPRLAGAYEQYF. CDR3 DNA sequence: TGTGCCAGCAGCTTATTGATCCCGAGACTAGCGGGGGCCTACGAGCAGTACTTC. V and J are TRBV7-2 and TRBJ2-7; 12 positions match TRBD2. This CDR3 region has 18 residues. V shed 2 bases, J shed 2 bases, and the junction held 10 bases outside the gene matches. The germline gives CDR1 SGHTA, CDR2 FQGNSA. The full variable domain, completed using reference TRBV7-2 and TRBJ2-7, is GAGVSQSPSNKVTEKGKDVELRCDPISGHTALYWYRQSLGQGLEFLIYFQGNSAPDKSGLPSDRFSAERTGGSVSTLTIQRTQQEDSAVYLCASSLLIPRLAGAYEQYFGPGTRLTVT.

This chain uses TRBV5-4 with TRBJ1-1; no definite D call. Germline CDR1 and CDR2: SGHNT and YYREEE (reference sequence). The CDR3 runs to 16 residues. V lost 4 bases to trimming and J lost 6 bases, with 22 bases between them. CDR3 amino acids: CASSGRGTPGSPEAFF. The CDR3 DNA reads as TGTGCCAGCAGCGGGAGAGGAACCCCCGGGAGCCCTGAAGCTTTCTTT.

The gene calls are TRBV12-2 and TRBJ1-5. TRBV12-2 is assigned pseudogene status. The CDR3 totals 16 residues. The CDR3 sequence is CASRLSPRDSNQPQHF. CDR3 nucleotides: TGTGCAAGTCGCTTATCCCCTCGGGACAGCAATCAGCCCCAGCATTTT.

The CDR3 nucleotides read TGTGCCAGCAGCATAGGGCGAATCTCTGGAAACACCATATATTTT. This gives the protein CASSIGRISGNTIYF. The V call is TRBV11-3, the J call TRBJ1-3; D gene uncertain. Germline V gene lookup returns CDR1 SGHNT and CDR2 YENEEA. CDR3 length: 15 amino acids. V lost 5 bases to trimming and J lost 0 bases, with 11 bases between them.

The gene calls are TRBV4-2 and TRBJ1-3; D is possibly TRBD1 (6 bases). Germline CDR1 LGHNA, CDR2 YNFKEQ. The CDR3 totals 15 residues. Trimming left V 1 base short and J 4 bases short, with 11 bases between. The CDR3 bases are TGTGCCAGCAGCCAAGTGCCAGGGGAGGGAAACACCATATATTTT. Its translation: CASSQVPGEGNTIYF.

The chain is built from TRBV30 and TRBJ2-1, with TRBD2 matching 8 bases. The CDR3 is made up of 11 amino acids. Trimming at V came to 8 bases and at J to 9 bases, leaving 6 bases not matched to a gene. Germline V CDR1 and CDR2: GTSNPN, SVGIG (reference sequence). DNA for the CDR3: TGTGCCGGACGACTAGCGCGTGAGCAGTTCTTC. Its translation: CAGRLAREQFF.

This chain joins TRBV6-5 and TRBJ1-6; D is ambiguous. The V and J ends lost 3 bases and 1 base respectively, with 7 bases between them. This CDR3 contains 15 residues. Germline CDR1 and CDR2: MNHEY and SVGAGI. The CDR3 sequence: CASSYDGSYNSPLHF. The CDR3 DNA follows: TGTGCCAGCAGTTATGATGGATCCTATAATTCACCCCTCCACTTT.

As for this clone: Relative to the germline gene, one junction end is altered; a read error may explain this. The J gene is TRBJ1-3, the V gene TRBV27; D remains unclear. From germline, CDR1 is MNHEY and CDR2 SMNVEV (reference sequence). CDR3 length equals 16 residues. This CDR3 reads CASSYAQVTAGNAIYF. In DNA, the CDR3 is TGTGCCAGCAGTTACGCCCAGGTCACTGCTGGAAACGCCATATATTTT.

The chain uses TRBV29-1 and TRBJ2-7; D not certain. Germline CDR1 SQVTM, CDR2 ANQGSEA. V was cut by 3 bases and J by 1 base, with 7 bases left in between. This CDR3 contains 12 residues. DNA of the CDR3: TGCAGCGTTGAGTACGGATCCTACGAGCAGTACTTC. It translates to CSVEYGSYEQYF.

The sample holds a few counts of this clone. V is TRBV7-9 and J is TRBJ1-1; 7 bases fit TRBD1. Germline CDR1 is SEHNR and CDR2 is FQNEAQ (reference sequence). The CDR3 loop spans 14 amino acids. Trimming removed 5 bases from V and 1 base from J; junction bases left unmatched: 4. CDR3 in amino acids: CASSEGARNTEAFF. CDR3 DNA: TGTGCCAGCAGCGAGGGGGCACGGAACACTGAAGCTTTCTTT. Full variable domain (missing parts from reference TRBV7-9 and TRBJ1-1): DTGVSQNPRHKITKRGQNVTFRCDPISEHNRLYWYRQTLGQGPEFLTYFQNEAQLEKSRLLSDRFSAERPKGSFSTLEIQRTEQGDSAMYLCASSEGARNTEAFFGQGTRLTVV.

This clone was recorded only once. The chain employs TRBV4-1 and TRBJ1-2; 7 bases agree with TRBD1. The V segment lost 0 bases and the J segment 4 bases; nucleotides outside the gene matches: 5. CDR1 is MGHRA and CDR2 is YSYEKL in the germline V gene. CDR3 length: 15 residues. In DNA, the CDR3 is TGCGCCAGCAGCCAAGAGCCCGGACAGGTCTATGGCTACACCTTC. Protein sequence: CASSQEPGQVYGYTF.

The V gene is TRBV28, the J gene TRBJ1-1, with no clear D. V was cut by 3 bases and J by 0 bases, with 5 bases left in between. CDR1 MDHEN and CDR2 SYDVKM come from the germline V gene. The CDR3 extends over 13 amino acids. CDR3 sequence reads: CASSFSVNTEAFF. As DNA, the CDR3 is TGTGCCAGCAGTTTTTCAGTGAACACTGAAGCTTTCTTT. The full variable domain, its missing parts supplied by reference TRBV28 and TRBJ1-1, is DVKVTQSSRYLVKRTGEKVFLECVQDMDHENMFWYRQDPGLGLRLIYFSYDVKMKEKGDIPEGYSVSREKKERFSLILESASTNQTSMYLCASSFSVNTEAFFGQGTRLTVV.

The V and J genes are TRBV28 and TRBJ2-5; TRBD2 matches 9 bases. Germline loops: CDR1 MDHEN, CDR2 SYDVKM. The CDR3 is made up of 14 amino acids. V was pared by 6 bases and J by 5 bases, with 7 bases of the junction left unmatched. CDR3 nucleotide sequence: TGTGCCAGCAGCTCCCTAGCGGGAATGGAGACCCAGTACTTC. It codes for CASSSLAGMETQYF.

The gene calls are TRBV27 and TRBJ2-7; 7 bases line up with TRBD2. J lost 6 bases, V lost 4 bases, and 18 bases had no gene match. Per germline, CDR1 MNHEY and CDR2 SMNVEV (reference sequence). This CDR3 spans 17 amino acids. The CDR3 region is CASSSLIGTTPRGEQYF. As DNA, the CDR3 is TGTGCCAGCAGTTCACTCATCGGGACTACCCCACGGGGCGAGCAGTACTTC.

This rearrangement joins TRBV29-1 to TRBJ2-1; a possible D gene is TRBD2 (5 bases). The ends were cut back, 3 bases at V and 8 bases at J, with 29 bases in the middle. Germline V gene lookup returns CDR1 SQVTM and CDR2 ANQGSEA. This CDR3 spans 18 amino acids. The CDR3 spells CSVDGSQKTRASRDEQFF. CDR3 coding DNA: TGCAGCGTTGACGGATCCCAGAAAACACGAGCCTCGAGGGATGAGCAGTTCTTC.

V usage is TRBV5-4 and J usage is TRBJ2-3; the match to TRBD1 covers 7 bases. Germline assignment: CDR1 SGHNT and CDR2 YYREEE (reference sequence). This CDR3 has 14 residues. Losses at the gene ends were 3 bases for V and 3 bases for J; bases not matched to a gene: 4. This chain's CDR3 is CASSYDRATDTQYF. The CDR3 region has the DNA TGTGCCAGCAGCTATGACAGGGCTACAGATACGCAGTATTTT.

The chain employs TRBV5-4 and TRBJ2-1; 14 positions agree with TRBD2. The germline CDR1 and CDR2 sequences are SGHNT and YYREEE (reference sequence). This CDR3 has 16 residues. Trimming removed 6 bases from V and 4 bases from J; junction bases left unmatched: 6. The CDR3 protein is CASTTGTSGRYNEQFF. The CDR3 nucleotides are TGTGCCAGCACCACTGGGACTAGCGGGAGATACAATGAGCAGTTCTTC.

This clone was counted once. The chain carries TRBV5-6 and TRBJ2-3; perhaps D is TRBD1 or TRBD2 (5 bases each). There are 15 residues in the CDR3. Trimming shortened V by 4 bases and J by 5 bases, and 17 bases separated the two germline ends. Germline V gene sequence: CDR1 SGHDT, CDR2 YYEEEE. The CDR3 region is CASSPEVIRVDTQYF. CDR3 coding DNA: TGTGCCAGCAGCCCGGAGGTGATCAGGGTAGATACGCAGTATTTT.

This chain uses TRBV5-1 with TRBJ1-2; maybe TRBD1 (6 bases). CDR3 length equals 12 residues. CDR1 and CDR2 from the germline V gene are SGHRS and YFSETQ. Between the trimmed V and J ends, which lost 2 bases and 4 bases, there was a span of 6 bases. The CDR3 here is CASSLQGYGYTF. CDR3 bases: TGCGCCAGCAGCTTACAGGGCTATGGCTACACCTTC.

CDR3 coding DNA: TGTGCCAGCAGCTTGGGCCTTCAGGGTTCGTCCACTGAAGCTTTCTTT. Protein product: CASSLGLQGSSTEAFF. J is TRBJ1-1 and V is TRBV5-4; D is possibly TRBD1 (5 bases). Germline V gives CDR1 SGHNT, CDR2 YYREEE (reference sequence). The CDR3 consists of 16 residues. The V end lost 0 bases, the J end lost 4 bases, and 16 bases lay between the germline ends.